These 22 T cell receptor beta chains share one sample of origin, sequenced in a study of blood T cell repertoires in COVID-19 (dated by TCRdb to the early 2020s). Receptor amplification or capture employed the immunoSEQ multiplex PCR assay. The table comes from immuneACCESS by way of TCRdb, which keeps in-frame sequences with V and J called. Part of the clones is missing from these tables; in studies checked, under half for an unresolved V gene and the rest for unknown reasons. Present in this sample are about 220,000 clones, approximately 90% of which were seen just once. About 3.5% of the sample comes from the top ten. Sequenced input: PBMCs or T cells enriched from blood (not recorded which). The receptors derive from a woman aged 18-29 years in a cohort exposed to, infected with or recovered from COVID-19 (not recorded which).

Worth noting for this clone: This sample also contains other DNA sequences that code for the same CDR3. The chain has TRBV9 and TRBJ2-1; the match to TRBD2 covers 10 bases. Germline trimming cut 0 bases from V and 5 bases from J; bases unmatched to any gene: 2. The CDR3 length is 15 residues. Per the germline V gene, CDR1 is SGDLS and CDR2 is YYNGEE. CDR3: CASSVGTSGDNEQFF. The CDR3 region has the DNA TGTGCCAGCAGCGTAGGGACTAGCGGTGACAATGAGCAGTTCTTC.

The chain has TRBV28 and TRBJ1-5; a possible D gene is TRBD1 (6 bases). The V gene's germline CDR1 is MDHEN and CDR2 SYDVKM. With 8 bases removed from V and 7 bases from J, the gap between germline ends came to 15 bases. This CDR3 region has 13 residues. CDR3 nucleotide sequence: TGTGCCAGCCTCAATCCGACAGGACAGCCCCAGCATTTT. Encoded protein: CASLNPTGQPQHF.

This clone was seen a single time. The rearrangement uses TRBV7-2 and TRBJ2-7; 8 bases map to TRBD2. The CDR3 length is 17 residues. CDR1 is SGHTA and CDR2 is FQGNSA in the germline V gene. Trimming took 5 bases from V and 2 from J; bases not matched to a gene: 14. This CDR3 reads CASSPARSSGGPYEQYF. CDR3 coding DNA: TGTGCCAGCAGCCCAGCTAGATCGAGCGGGGGCCCCTACGAGCAGTACTTC.

The rearrangement uses TRBV11-3 and TRBJ2-3, with 10 nucleotides matching TRBD1. The V segment lost 5 bases and the J segment 5 bases; nucleotides outside the gene matches: 7. CDR1 and CDR2 from the germline V gene are SGHNT and YENEEA. There are 15 residues in the CDR3. DNA of the CDR3: TGTGCCAGCAGCGCGCGGACAGGGGGGAGAGATACGCAGTATTTT. Its protein product is CASSARTGGRDTQYF.

The CDR3 nucleotides are TGTGCCAGCAGCTCGTTGGCGGGAGGAGGGTACGAGCAGTACTTC. The encoded protein is CASSSLAGGGYEQYF. The chain combines TRBV11-1 with TRBJ2-7, with 8 bases aligning to TRBD2. The germline CDR1 and CDR2 sequences are SGHAT and FQDESV (reference sequence). After removal of 4 bases from V and 4 bases from J, the junction contained 9 bases not matched to a gene. The CDR3 loop spans 15 amino acids.

The chain carries TRBV5-6 and TRBJ1-2, with D maybe TRBD1 (5 bases). Trimming pared 5 bases from V and 4 bases from J, leaving 12 bases between. The CDR3 extends over 13 amino acids. CDR1 SGHDT and CDR2 YYEEEE come from the germline V gene. The CDR3 loop reads CASRGWGVYGYTF. The CDR3 DNA follows: TGTGCCAGCAGGGGATGGGGCGTCTATGGCTACACCTTC. Filled out from reference TRBV5-6 and TRBJ1-2, the complete variable domain reads DAGVTQSPTHLIKTRGQQVTLRCSPKSGHDTVSWYQQALGQGPQFIFQYYEEEERQRGNFPDRFSGHQFPNYSSELNVNALLLGDSALYLCASRGWGVYGYTFGSGTRLTVV.

The V and J genes are TRBV28 and TRBJ2-5; D is possibly TRBD1 (6 bases). V was shortened by 8 bases and J by 3 bases, with 16 bases between the two germline ends. Germline V lookup: CDR1 MDHEN, CDR2 SYDVKM. CDR3 length: 14 residues. CDR3 bases: TGTGCCAGCTTCCAGAGGGGACAAAAAGAGACCCAGTACTTC. It yields the protein CASFQRGQKETQYF.

The chain uses TRBV5-1 and TRBJ1-4; TRBD1 aligns across 10 bases. The germline V gene encodes CDR1 SGHRS and CDR2 YFSETQ. V was pared by 1 base and J by 7 bases, with 4 bases of the junction left unmatched. This CDR3 region has 15 residues. CDR3 region: CASSLSGDRGEKLFF. The CDR3 DNA is TGCGCCAGCAGCTTGTCCGGGGACAGGGGTGAAAAACTGTTTTTT.

This chain uses TRBV10-3 with TRBJ2-1; possible D gene TRBD2, 5 bases. Germline lookup yields CDR1 ENHRY and CDR2 SYGVKD. This CDR3 spans 14 amino acids. V was trimmed by 2 bases and J by 5 bases, leaving 10 bases between them. The CDR3 spells CAISEALGNNEQFF. The CDR3 region has the DNA TGTGCCATCAGTGAGGCACTAGGGAACAATGAGCAGTTCTTC.

The V gene is TRBV30, the J gene TRBJ2-7; 10 nucleotides line up with TRBD1. The CDR3 sequence is 14 residues long. Germline V gives CDR1 GTSNPN, CDR2 SVGIG (reference sequence). V trimming: 4 bases; J trimming: 2 bases; junction bases outside the gene matches: 5. The CDR3 nucleotides read TGTGCCTGGACCACCGGGACAGGGGCCTACGAGCAGTACTTC. It is translated as CAWTTGTGAYEQYF.

This chain connects TRBV7-6 to TRBJ2-6, with no clear D. Germline V gene lookup returns CDR1 SGHVS and CDR2 FNYEAQ. V was cut by 5 bases and J by 2 bases, with 22 bases left in between. The CDR3 totals 19 residues. The CDR3 loop reads CASSLKIQNPFTGANVLTF. DNA of the CDR3: TGTGCCAGCAGCCTCAAAATTCAGAACCCATTCACTGGGGCCAACGTCCTGACTTTC. Full variable domain (rest looked up from reference TRBV7-6 and TRBJ2-6): GAGVSQSPRYKVTKRGQDVALRCDPISGHVSLYWYRQALGQGPEFLTYFNYEAQQDKSGLPNDRFSAERPEGSISTLTIQRTEQRDSAMYRCASSLKIQNPFTGANVLTFGAGSRLTVL.

J is TRBJ1-3 and V is TRBV4-1; D is perhaps TRBD1 (6 bases). Germline assignment: CDR1 MGHRA and CDR2 YSYEKL. The ends were cut back, 6 bases at V and 2 bases at J, with 11 bases in the middle. CDR3 length: 14 amino acids. The CDR3 DNA follows: TGCGCCAGCAGAAAACAGGGTCCTGGAAACACCATATATTTT. It specifies CASRKQGPGNTIYF.

This clone has more than one count but fewer than ten. The rearrangement uses TRBV7-2 and TRBJ1-2, with 8 positions matching TRBD1. Looked up from germline, CDR1 is SGHTA and CDR2 is FQGNSA. The V gene end was trimmed by 5 bases and the J gene end by 2 bases; junction bases not matched to a gene: 7. The length of the CDR3 is 15 residues. The CDR3 is CASSPGQGRNYGYTF. CDR3 sequence (DNA): TGTGCCAGCAGCCCCGGACAGGGAAGAAACTATGGCTACACCTTC.

The chain links TRBV11-3 to TRBJ2-1; TRBD2 matches at 10 bases. There are 13 residues in the CDR3. Trimming cost V 3 bases and J 10 bases; bases outside gene matches: 3. Germline CDR1 and CDR2: SGHNT and YENEEA. The CDR3 DNA follows: TGTGCCAGCAGCTTTCTAGCGGGGGTCGAGCAGTTCTTC. Translating it yields CASSFLAGVEQFF.

The CDR3 sequence is CASSSPMRYGYTF. The CDR3 region has the DNA TGTGCCAGCAGTTCCCCCATGAGATATGGCTACACCTTC. This chain uses TRBV28 with TRBJ1-2; D call uncertain. Trimming took off 4 bases at V and 5 bases at J, with 11 bases between the two ends. CDR1 MDHEN and CDR2 SYDVKM come from the germline V gene. CDR3 length: 13 amino acids.

The rearrangement links TRBV3-1 (or the pseudogene TRBV3-2) to TRBJ2-3, with TRBD1 as a possible D gene (5 bases). The CDR3 runs to 15 residues. Germline V gene sequence: CDR1 LGHDT, CDR2 YNNKEL (reference sequence). The germline V and J ends were trimmed by 0 bases and 1 base, with 8 bases remaining between them. CDR3 loop: CASSQDPRGTDTQYF. The DNA for the CDR3 is TGTGCCAGCAGCCAAGATCCCAGGGGCACAGATACGCAGTATTTT.

The V gene is TRBV4-2, the J gene TRBJ2-7; D remains ambiguous. This CDR3 has 16 residues. V lost 0 bases to trimming and J lost 1 base, with 13 bases between them. The V gene's germline CDR1 is LGHNA and CDR2 YNFKEQ. The DNA for the CDR3 is TGTGCCAGCAGCCAAGAACCTGGGCCGTCGTCCTACGAGCAGTACTTC. Translation: CASSQEPGPSSYEQYF.

The DNA for the CDR3 is TGCGCCAGCAGCCATGTCCAGAGGGACACTGAAGCTTTCTTT. Translated, it gives CASSHVQRDTEAFF. The rearrangement joins TRBV4-1 to TRBJ1-1; D remains unclear. Looked up from germline, CDR1 is MGHRA and CDR2 is YSYEKL. Trimming took 3 bases from V and 3 from J, leaving 11 bases between them. The CDR3 sequence is 14 residues long.

The chain carries TRBV2 and TRBJ2-2; the D is unclear. CDR1 SNHLY and CDR2 FYNNEI come from the germline V gene. The CDR3 sequence is 13 residues long. Trimming took off 7 bases at V and 6 bases at J, with 12 bases between the two ends. The CDR3 spells CASIGGVPGELFF. The CDR3 bases are TGTGCCAGCATTGGCGGTGTTCCCGGGGAGCTGTTTTTT.

The genes are TRBV7-6 and TRBJ2-7; possible D gene TRBD2, 5 bases. The CDR3 covers 14 residues. Trimming removed 5 bases at V and 2 bases at J, with 13 bases between. Per germline, CDR1 SGHVS and CDR2 FNYEAQ. The chain's CDR3 is CASSPSPGTYEQYF. For the CDR3, the DNA is TGTGCCAGCAGCCCATCCCCGGGGACCTACGAGCAGTACTTC.

The gene calls are TRBV7-9 and TRBJ2-3; 9 nucleotides align to TRBD2. The CDR3 has 16 amino acids. Per the germline V gene, CDR1 is SEHNR and CDR2 is FQNEAQ (reference sequence). V dropped 2 bases and J dropped 2; count of bases not matched to a gene: 5. CDR3 residues: CASSLRRTSDTDTQYF. CDR3 nucleotides: TGTGCCAGCAGCTTAAGGCGGACTAGCGACACAGATACGCAGTATTTT.

As concerns this clone: This specimen includes other DNA sequences encoding the same CDR3. The chain employs TRBV24-1 and TRBJ2-1; D is undetermined. Trimming removed 5 bases from V and 4 bases from J, with 2 bases in between. From germline, CDR1 is KGHDR and CDR2 SFDVKD. The CDR3 covers 11 residues. The CDR3 protein is CATSAYNEQFF. CDR3 bases: TGTGCCACCAGTGCTTACAATGAGCAGTTCTTC.